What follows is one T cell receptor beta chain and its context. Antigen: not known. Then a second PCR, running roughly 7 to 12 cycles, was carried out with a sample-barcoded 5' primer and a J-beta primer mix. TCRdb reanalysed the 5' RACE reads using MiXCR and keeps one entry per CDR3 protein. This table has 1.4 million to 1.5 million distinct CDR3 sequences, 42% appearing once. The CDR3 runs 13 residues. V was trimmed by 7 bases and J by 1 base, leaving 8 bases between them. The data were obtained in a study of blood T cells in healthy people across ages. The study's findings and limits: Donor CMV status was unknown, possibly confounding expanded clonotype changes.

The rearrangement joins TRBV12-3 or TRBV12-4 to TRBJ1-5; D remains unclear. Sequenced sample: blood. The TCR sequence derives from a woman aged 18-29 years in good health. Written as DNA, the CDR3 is TGTGCCAGCAACCCGGGCAGCAATCAGCCCCAGCATTTT. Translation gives CASNPGSNQPQHF.